This TCR beta chain was sequenced in a study of shared T cell receptors in the human thymus. Data came from immunoSEQ multiplex PCR; TCRdb stores just in-frame clones and leaves some out. The sample yields roughly 660,000 clones, roughly 90% seen once. V was cut by 5 bases and J by 3 bases, with 15 bases left in between. The CDR3 sequence is 15 residues long. Germline values: CDR1 LNHDA, CDR2 SQIVND (reference sequence). Another study also made use of these data, one on human thymus T cells. From that report: Infants, healthy and Finnish, who were having corrective surgery for congenital heart defects served as donors.

The sample comprised thymocytes. The J gene is TRBJ2-3, the V gene TRBV19; tentatively, D is TRBD2 (6 bases). The TCR was taken from a boy in the first two years of life with a congenital heart defect. CDR3 sequence (DNA): TGTGCCAGTAGTGCCGGGACTCCTAGTACAGATACGCAGTATTTT. It codes for CASSAGTPSTDTQYF.